The 31 T cell receptor beta chains listed next were all sequenced from one sample in a study of technical replicates of blood from several donors. Profiled with immunoSEQ multiplex PCR; TCRdb holds only in-frame clones, not every one. Here the sample spans some 80,000 clones, roughly nine tenths being singletons. The specimen sequenced was T cells isolated from PBMCs. These receptors were obtained from a human donor in good health.

The chain has TRBV4-2 and TRBJ2-3; 7 nucleotides match TRBD2. V was clipped by 3 bases and J by 9 bases; unmatched bases: 0. Germline V gene data show CDR1 as LGHNA and CDR2 as YNFKEQ. The CDR3 spans 11 residues. This CDR3 reads CASSQRETQYF. The CDR3 nucleotides are TGTGCCAGCAGCCAGCGGGAGACGCAGTATTTT.

A few counts support this clone. The V call is TRBV19, the J call TRBJ1-3, with 7 positions matching TRBD1. V trimming: 9 bases; J trimming: 3 bases; junction bases outside the gene matches: 5. Looked up from germline, CDR1 is LNHDA and CDR2 is SQIVND (reference sequence). The CDR3 runs 13 residues. For the CDR3, the DNA is TGTGCCAGCGGGGACAGTGATGGAAACACCATATATTTT. Amino acid sequence: CASGDSDGNTIYF.

This sequence joins TRBV28 and TRBJ1-5; a weak D match, TRBD1 (6 bases). The germline V gene encodes CDR1 MDHEN and CDR2 SYDVKM. Deletions cut 5 bases from V and 3 bases from J, with 14 bases between. This CDR3 spans 15 amino acids. CDR3 sequence reads: CASSPPGQINQPQHF. CDR3 DNA: TGTGCCAGCAGTCCACCAGGACAGATCAATCAGCCCCAGCATTTT.

This chain joins TRBV27 and TRBJ2-7, with 9 bases aligning to TRBD1. Germline V CDR1 and CDR2: MNHEY, SMNVEV (reference sequence). The CDR3 sequence is 15 residues long. V dropped 0 bases and J dropped 5; count of bases not matched to a gene: 5. CDR3 residues: CASSLSRDRVDEQYF. CDR3 nucleotide sequence: TGTGCCAGCAGTTTATCAAGGGACAGGGTAGACGAGCAGTACTTC.

This chain links TRBV21-1 with TRBJ1-2; the table's D call, TRBD1, was not checked against the DNA. TRBV21-1 is annotated as a pseudogene. The CDR3 runs to 14 residues. DNA for the CDR3: TGTGCCAGCTCCACCTTGGACATTCTCTATGGCTACACCTTC. Protein product: CASSTLDILYGYTF.

The chain joins TRBV10-2 to TRBJ1-1; 9 bases agree with TRBD1. The CDR3 runs to 12 residues. With 8 bases clipped from V and 6 bases from J, the junction kept 4 bases outside the gene matches. Germline V gene sequence: CDR1 WSHSY, CDR2 SAAADI. The CDR3 coding sequence is TGCGCCAGCCGTTGGACAGGGGCTGAAGCTTTCTTT. Translating gives CASRWTGAEAFF.

This chain links TRBV18 with TRBJ1-1; a possible D gene is TRBD1 (5 bases). CDR1 and CDR2 from the germline V gene are KGHSH and LQKENI. CDR3 length: 12 residues. Trimming stripped 6 bases from V and 6 bases from J, with 11 bases between. The CDR3 sequence: CASSPGGAEAFF. DNA for the CDR3: TGTGCCAGCTCGCCAGGAGGGGCTGAAGCTTTCTTT.

The chain links TRBV4-2 to TRBJ1-2, with D uncertain. Germline lookup yields CDR1 LGHNA and CDR2 YNFKEQ. The CDR3 length is 15 residues. V was shortened by 6 bases and J by 5 bases, with 19 bases between the two germline ends. The CDR3 nucleotides are TGTGCCAGCAGGCAGAACGGGGTAATCGGTTATGGCTACACCTTC. This translates into CASRQNGVIGYGYTF.

This sequence joins TRBV18 and TRBJ1-3; weak D call: TRBD1 (5 bases). There are 16 residues in the CDR3. Germline V gene data show CDR1 as KGHSH and CDR2 as LQKENI. V lost 5 bases to trimming and J lost 0 bases, with 14 bases between them. This chain's CDR3 is CASSKGRTLSGNTIYF. Here the CDR3 DNA reads TGTGCCAGCTCAAAGGGGAGGACTCTCTCTGGAAACACCATATATTTT.

The chain couples TRBV6-5 to TRBJ2-7, with 10 positions matching TRBD1. CDR1 MNHEY and CDR2 SVGAGI come from the germline V gene. The CDR3 extends over 14 amino acids. V lost 2 bases to trimming and J lost 7 bases; unmatched junction nucleotides: 5. This chain's CDR3 is CASSYRTGGQEQYF. CDR3 coding DNA: TGTGCCAGCAGTTACAGGACAGGGGGGCAGGAGCAGTACTTC.

In its sample, this clone was seen once. The chain joins TRBV9 to TRBJ1-2, with a weak D call TRBD1 (6 bases). Germline V gene lookup returns CDR1 SGDLS and CDR2 YYNGEE. The CDR3 totals 16 residues. V was trimmed by 2 bases and J by 5 bases, leaving 19 bases between them. The CDR3 DNA reads TGTGCCAGCAGCGTGGACCGCGGGGGGCTAGATTATGGCTACACCTTC. Its protein product is CASSVDRGGLDYGYTF.

The genes are TRBV23-1 and TRBJ2-3; D gene uncertain. TRBV23-1 is marked as an open reading frame, function uncertain. Trimming stripped 4 bases from V and 0 bases from J, with 2 bases between. This CDR3 has 12 residues. The CDR3 nucleotides are TGCGCCAGCAGTCTAAGCACAGATACGCAGTATTTT. Residues: CASSLSTDTQYF.

The chain combines TRBV4-2 with TRBJ2-3; no definite D call. In germline, CDR1 is LGHNA, CDR2 YNFKEQ. V was cut by 0 bases and J by 0 bases, with 16 bases left in between. This CDR3 region has 18 residues. The CDR3 spells CASSQEAISLTSTDTQYF. The CDR3 coding sequence is TGTGCCAGCAGCCAAGAAGCGATTAGCCTGACTAGCACAGATACGCAGTATTTT.

The V call is TRBV9, the J call TRBJ1-1, with TRBD1 identical over 11 bases. Germline CDR1 reads SGDLS; CDR2 reads YYNGEE. The CDR3 is made up of 15 amino acids. V trimming: 2 bases; J trimming: 5 bases; junction bases outside the gene matches: 5. The CDR3: CASSVSGTGGTEAFF. CDR3 nucleotides: TGTGCCAGCAGCGTTTCAGGGACAGGGGGTACTGAAGCTTTCTTT.

The chain employs TRBV4-2 and TRBJ1-3; D unresolved. Trimming took off 2 bases at V and 5 bases at J, with 4 bases between the two ends. CDR3 length: 12 residues. The V gene's germline CDR1 is LGHNA and CDR2 YNFKEQ. CDR3 bases: TGTGCCAGCAGCCAATCTCGAAACACCATATATTTT. It encodes CASSQSRNTIYF.

The chain combines TRBV7-9 with TRBJ2-7, with D possibly TRBD1 on 6 matching bases. V gave up 5 bases and J gave up 4 bases, with 9 bases separating them. Germline values: CDR1 SEHNR, CDR2 FQNEAQ (reference sequence). The CDR3 contains 12 residues. DNA of the CDR3: TGTGCCAGCAGCGCGACAGGTTACGAGCAGTACTTC. Residues: CASSATGYEQYF.

This sequence joins TRBV27 and TRBJ2-7, with TRBD2 matching 8 bases. Germline CDR1 and CDR2: MNHEY and SMNVEV (reference sequence). The CDR3 is 17 residues long. J was trimmed by 3 bases and V by 6 bases; bases with no gene match: 16. CDR3 nucleotide sequence: TGTGCCAGCAGCATCATCCGGGGGGGAGGGCCTCTCTACGAGCAGTACTTC. It specifies CASSIIRGGGPLYEQYF.

The rearrangement joins TRBV30 to TRBJ1-1, with 8 bases lining up with TRBD1. The V segment lost 1 base and the J segment 4 bases; nucleotides outside the gene matches: 11. CDR1 is GTSNPN and CDR2 is SVGIG in the germline V gene (reference sequence). CDR3 length: 16 amino acids. Written as DNA, the CDR3 is TGTGCCTGGAGTGGCCCCGACAGGGGAAGGGGCACTGAAGCTTTCTTT. It is translated as CAWSGPDRGRGTEAFF.

This clone was counted once. The V gene is TRBV19, the J gene TRBJ2-2, with 10 positions matching TRBD1. Germline assignment: CDR1 LNHDA and CDR2 SQIVND (reference sequence). Trimming took 4 bases from V and 5 from J; bases not matched to a gene: 7. There are 16 residues in the CDR3. In DNA form, the CDR3 reads TGTGCCAGTAGTACCGAAACGGGACAGGGGACCGGGGAGCTGTTTTTT. This encodes CASSTETGQGTGELFF.

The chain combines TRBV11-3 with TRBJ2-2; TRBD2 agrees at 9 bases. Looked up from germline, CDR1 is SGHNT and CDR2 is YENEEA. V trimming: 5 bases; J trimming: 4 bases; junction bases outside the gene matches: 8. The CDR3 loop spans 16 amino acids. CDR3 amino acids: CASSPVAGVGTGELFF. CDR3 sequence (DNA): TGTGCCAGCAGCCCAGTAGCGGGAGTGGGCACCGGGGAGCTGTTTTTT.

This clone was observed once. The CDR3 DNA reads TGTGCCACCGACAAAACCGGGACTAGCTACAATGAGCAGTTCTTC. Protein product: CATDKTGTSYNEQFF. The V and J genes are TRBV6-1 and TRBJ2-1; TRBD2 matches at 8 bases. Germline V gene data show CDR1 as MNHNS and CDR2 as SASEGT. Trimming took 10 bases from V and 3 from J; bases not matched to a gene: 11. The CDR3 contains 15 residues.

The chain recombines TRBV7-9 with TRBJ1-2; D uncertain. Germline CDR1 and CDR2: SEHNR and FQNEAQ (reference sequence). This CDR3 comprises 12 residues. Deletions cut 6 bases from V and 6 bases from J, with 11 bases between. CDR3 nucleotides: TGTGCCAGCAGTTCCTCCGCGGATGGCTACACCTTC. It yields the protein CASSSSADGYTF. Variable domain in full (rest from reference TRBV7-9 and TRBJ1-2): DTGVSQNPRHKITKRGQNVTFRCDPISEHNRLYWYRQTLGQGPEFLTYFQNEAQLEKSRLLSDRFSAERPKGSFSTLEIQRTEQGDSAMYLCASSSSADGYTFGSGTRLTVV.

Notes on this clone: Other DNA sequences in this sample translate to the same CDR3. The chain recombines TRBV19 with TRBJ2-7, with 13 bases matching TRBD2. The CDR3 sequence is 14 residues long. Trimming took 5 bases from V and 4 from J; bases not matched to a gene: 2. Germline V gene sequence: CDR1 LNHDA, CDR2 SQIVND (reference sequence). CDR3 sequence reads: CASSPGLAGYEQYF. The CDR3 DNA sequence: TGTGCCAGTAGTCCGGGACTAGCGGGATACGAGCAGTACTTC.

This clone occurred once. One junction end does not reproduce the germline sequence, and a read error may be involved. The chain couples TRBV27 to TRBJ1-3; D is uncertain. This CDR3 has 16 residues. CDR1 and CDR2 (germline): MNHEY, SMNVEV (reference sequence). The CDR3 coding sequence is TGTGCCAGCAGTGCTTCCTTCATCTTATCTGGCAACACCATATATTTT. It is translated as CASSASFILSGNTIYF.

The rearrangement links TRBV27 to TRBJ2-1; D not certain. The length of the CDR3 is 13 residues. The germline CDR1 and CDR2 sequences are MNHEY and SMNVEV (reference sequence). Trimming took 3 bases from V and 4 from J, leaving 7 bases between them. The chain's CDR3 is CASSFQTYNEQFF. CDR3 bases: TGTGCCAGCAGTTTTCAGACTTACAATGAGCAGTTCTTC.

Concerning this clone itself: Its ends do not fully match the called genes, so a read error is possible. CDR3 sequence: CASSETWTARF. DNA of the CDR3: TGTGCCAGCAGTGAAACTTGGACAGCGCGATTC. The chain uses TRBV6-1 and TRBJ1-2, with a possible D match to TRBD1 (6 bases). This CDR3 contains 11 residues. Germline assignment: CDR1 MNHNS and CDR2 SASEGT.

The chain carries TRBV4-3 and TRBJ2-3, with D uncertain. The V and J ends lost 1 base and 4 bases respectively, with 27 bases between them. The CDR3 is 20 amino acids. CDR1 and CDR2 (germline): LGHNA, YSLEER. The CDR3 DNA reads TGCGCCAGCAGCCAAGGACTTTCCCGGAAGCCAACCCATCAAGCAGATACGCAGTATTTT. It codes for CASSQGLSRKPTHQADTQYF.

The V and J genes are TRBV29-1 and TRBJ2-3; the match to TRBD2 covers 9 bases. V lost 0 bases to trimming and J lost 3 bases; unmatched junction nucleotides: 7. CDR1 and CDR2 (germline): SQVTM, ANQGSEA. The CDR3 spans 16 residues. The CDR3, as DNA: TGCAGCGTTGAAGATCGGCTAGCGGGATTAACAGATACGCAGTATTTT. Protein sequence: CSVEDRLAGLTDTQYF.

This chain joins TRBV5-6 and TRBJ2-3; the D gene is possibly TRBD1 (6 bases). The V gene lost 4 bases and the J gene lost 11 bases, with 14 bases spanning the gap. This CDR3 spans 12 amino acids. Looked up from germline, CDR1 is SGHDT and CDR2 is YYEEEE. The CDR3 sequence is CASSVGTKLQYF. The CDR3 nucleotides read TGTGCCAGCAGCGTAGGGACAAAACTGCAGTATTTT.

This chain uses TRBV6-5 with TRBJ1-4, with D hard to call. This CDR3 has 14 residues. Germline-derived CDR1 and CDR2 are MNHEY and SVGAGI. Between the trimmed V and J ends, which lost 4 bases and 0 bases, there was a span of 6 bases. The CDR3 coding sequence is TGTGCCAGCAGTTCAACAGCAACTAATGAAAAACTGTTTTTT. As protein: CASSSTATNEKLFF.

The chain recombines TRBV28 with TRBJ2-5, with D tentatively TRBD1 (5 bases). This CDR3 is 13 amino acids long. V was clipped by 4 bases and J by 1 base, with 7 bases between them. The V gene's germline CDR1 is MDHEN and CDR2 SYDVKM. The CDR3: CASSSGFQETQYF. The CDR3 DNA reads as TGTGCCAGCAGTTCAGGGTTCCAAGAGACCCAGTACTTC.